The clone carrying this T cell receptor beta chain came up once. The data were taken from a study of blood T cell repertoires in COVID-19. Sequenced by immunoSEQ multiplex PCR; TCRdb stores in-frame clones only, minus some. Of approximately 160,000 clones in the sample, more than 70% are singletons; the top ten hold over 12%. The CDR3 contains 15 residues. Looked up from germline, CDR1 is SGDLS and CDR2 is YYNGEE. Losses at the gene ends were 3 bases for V and 3 bases for J; bases not matched to a gene: 5. This TCR came from a man aged 18 to 29 with active or convalescent COVID-19. The sample taken for sequencing was peripheral blood. The chain recombines TRBV9 with TRBJ2-3; 9 bases align to TRBD2. The CDR3 nucleotides are TGTGCCAGCAGCGATAGCGGGAGTGGAACAGATACGCAGTATTTT. It encodes CASSDSGSGTDTQYF.